A single sample gave rise to the 4 T cell receptor beta chains below, sequenced in a study of shared clonotypes between healthy human individuals. TCRdb's copy holds only in-frame clones and misses some; the assay was immunoSEQ multiplex PCR. The sample has around 2.5 million clones; under 95% are singletons. Source material: naive CD4+ T cells from PBMCs. Stated subset: CD45RA+ positively selected. These receptors originate from a man between 18 and 35 years old in good health. Some clones in this sample may be carry-over from other donors' samples.

V is TRBV5-1 and J is TRBJ2-7; D perhaps matches TRBD2 (6 bases). CDR1 and CDR2 from the germline V gene are SGHRS and YFSETQ. V shed 0 bases and J shed 0 bases, with 13 bases lying between them. The CDR3 covers 16 residues. This CDR3 is CASSLGSGDPSYEQYF. CDR3 in DNA: TGCGCCAGCAGCTTGGGTAGCGGAGACCCCTCCTACGAGCAGTACTTC.

The rearrangement links TRBV28 to TRBJ2-5; tentative D call: TRBD2 (5 bases). The CDR3 runs 15 residues. Trimming pared 6 bases from V and 5 bases from J, leaving 19 bases between. Germline CDR1 reads MDHEN; CDR2 reads SYDVKM. In nucleotides, the CDR3 is TGTGCCAGCAGGGGTACTAGGGTGTTACGGGAGACCCAGTACTTC. It translates to CASRGTRVLRETQYF.

The gene calls are TRBV7-8 and TRBJ1-5; the D is unclear. CDR1 is SGHVS, CDR2 FQNEAQ, per germline. CDR3 size: 14 residues. The V end was cut by 5 bases, the J end by 1 base, with 9 bases between. The CDR3 spells CASSPTDSNQPQHF. CDR3 nucleotide sequence: TGTGCCAGCAGCCCGACTGACAGCAATCAGCCCCAGCATTTT. Using reference TRBV7-8 and TRBJ1-5 for the parts outside the CDR3, the full variable domain is GAGVSQSPRYKVAKRGQDVALRCDPISGHVSLFWYQQALGQGPEFLTYFQNEAQLDKSGLPSDRFFAERPEGSVSTLKIQRTQQEDSAVYLCASSPTDSNQPQHFGDGTRLSIL.

A note on this clone: Other DNA sequences in the sample encode the same CDR3. This chain joins TRBV7-2 and TRBJ1-2; no reliable D call. In germline, CDR1 is SGHTA, CDR2 FQGNSA. The CDR3 extends over 13 amino acids. Between the trimmed V and J ends, which lost 0 bases and 1 base, there was a span of 3 bases. The DNA of the CDR3 is TGTGCCAGCAGCTTAGCGCGTAACTATGGCTACACCTTC. As protein: CASSLARNYGYTF.